The 10 T cell receptor beta chains reported below all come from one sample, sequenced in a study of T cell responses to AZD1222 COVID-19 vaccine (dated by TCRdb to the early 2020s). The library relied on the immunoSEQ multiplex PCR assay. Drawn from immuneACCESS, this table holds only the in-frame rearrangements with V and J called that TCRdb kept. Clones are partly lost; checked studies trace under half to an unresolved V gene and leave the rest unexplained. In all, the sample holds more than 150,000 clones, and about 87% of those were seen once. The top ten clones comprise roughly a tenth of the sample. What this sample's time point label stands for: about 28 days (+/-7) after the second vaccine dose. Sequenced here: peripheral blood, sampled 28 days after the second AZD1222 dose. Source of these receptors: an adult who received the AZD1222 COVID-19 vaccine.

The chain uses TRBV15 and TRBJ1-2; the match to TRBD1 covers 9 bases. The CDR3 totals 15 residues. V lost 4 bases, J lost 1 base, and 4 bases stayed unmatched. The germline CDR1 and CDR2 sequences are LNHNV and YYDKDF (reference sequence). This CDR3 is CATSTGTGNNYGYTF. DNA for the CDR3: TGTGCCACCAGCACCGGGACAGGGAATAACTATGGCTACACCTTC.

J is TRBJ2-1 and V is TRBV7-9, with 12 bases aligning to TRBD2. The ends lost 11 bases at V and 0 bases at J; junction bases unmatched: 2. CDR3 length: 14 amino acids. Germline CDR1 SEHNR, CDR2 FQNEAQ (reference sequence). The CDR3 nucleotides are TGTGCCTCTAGCGGGAGGGCCTCCTACAATGAGCAGTTCTTC. As protein: CASSGRASYNEQFF.

The rearrangement uses TRBV10-3 and TRBJ2-3, with 8 bases aligning to TRBD1. Looked up from germline, CDR1 is ENHRY and CDR2 is SYGVKD. V lost 10 bases to trimming and J lost 4 bases; unmatched junction nucleotides: 7. The CDR3 length is 13 residues. CDR3 in amino acids: CATSGRGPDTQYF. The CDR3 region has the DNA TGTGCCACCTCCGGCAGGGGGCCAGATACGCAGTATTTT.

The rearrangement joins TRBV6-1 to TRBJ1-1, with a tentative D call TRBD1 (5 bases). CDR1 MNHNS and CDR2 SASEGT come from the germline V gene. CDR3 length: 16 residues. The V and J ends lost 2 bases and 1 base respectively, with 14 bases between them. The CDR3 coding sequence is TGTGCCAGCAGTGAAAGAGGGACTAGGGCGAACACTGAAGCTTTCTTT. Protein: CASSERGTRANTEAFF.

This clone was observed once. This chain's CDR3 is CASSLSRDSGEQYF. DNA for the CDR3: TGCGCCAGCAGCTTGAGTCGGGACAGTGGGGAGCAGTACTTC. The genes are TRBV5-1 and TRBJ2-7; 7 nucleotides agree with TRBD1. The CDR3 length is 14 residues. V lost 1 base and J lost 7; bases outside the gene matches: 8. Germline V gene lookup returns CDR1 SGHRS and CDR2 YFSETQ.

The chain's CDR3 is CASSDRSGGRAGEQYF. CDR3 coding DNA: TGCGCCAGCAGCGATCGATCGGGCGGGAGGGCCGGCGAGCAGTACTTC. The rearrangement links TRBV5-1 to TRBJ2-7; 9 positions match TRBD2. The trim removed 4 bases at V and 6 bases at J, leaving 14 bases unmatched. The CDR3 is made up of 16 amino acids. Looked up from germline, CDR1 is SGHRS and CDR2 is YFSETQ.

This rearrangement joins TRBV28 to TRBJ1-4; D is ambiguous. The ends were cut back, 2 bases at V and 10 bases at J, with 5 bases in the middle. The germline CDR1 and CDR2 sequences are MDHEN and SYDVKM. The CDR3 is 11 residues long. The chain's CDR3 is CASSLMGKLFF. The CDR3 DNA reads TGTGCCAGCAGTTTAATGGGAAAACTGTTTTTT.

The chain couples TRBV6-2 or TRBV6-3 to TRBJ2-7, with D tentatively TRBD1 or TRBD2 (6 bases each). Trimming shortened V by 4 bases and J by 7 bases, and 14 bases separated the two germline ends. The CDR3 runs to 13 residues. Germline V gene lookup returns CDR1 MNHEY and CDR2 SVGEGT. DNA for the CDR3: TGTGCCAGCAGTTTTCTGGGGGCGGGGGAGCAGTACTTC. Its translation is CASSFLGAGEQYF.

The V call is TRBV30, the J call TRBJ2-1, with D uncertain. Trimming took 0 bases from V and 1 from J, leaving 7 bases between them. Per germline, CDR1 GTSNPN and CDR2 SVGIG (reference sequence). CDR3 length: 14 residues. The chain's CDR3 is CAWSVLASYNEQFF. The CDR3 region has the DNA TGTGCCTGGAGTGTACTGGCTTCCTACAATGAGCAGTTCTTC. Full variable domain (outside the CDR3, taken from reference TRBV30 and TRBJ2-1): SQTIHQWPATLVQPVGSPLSLECTVEGTSNPNLYWYRQAAGRGLQLLFYSVGIGQISSEVPQNLSASRPQDRQFILSSKKLLLSDSGFYLCAWSVLASYNEQFFGPGTRLTVL.

The V call is TRBV19, the J call TRBJ1-3; D is unresolved. CDR3 length: 14 residues. Germline V gene sequence: CDR1 LNHDA, CDR2 SQIVND (reference sequence). V lost 3 bases and J 1 base, leaving 7 bases between the germline ends. The CDR3 loop is CASSMAGSGNTIYF. The DNA of the CDR3 is TGTGCCAGTAGTATGGCGGGTTCTGGAAACACCATATATTTT.